The next 10 T cell receptor beta chains were all read from a single sample in a study of Ad26.COV2.S vaccination and SARS-CoV-2 variants. Profiled with immunoSEQ multiplex PCR; TCRdb holds only in-frame clones, not every one. Among about 350,000 clones listed, about 91% were seen once. The material was peripheral blood, obtained after recovery from COVID-19. These receptors were obtained from a human donor who had recovered from COVID-19.

V and J are TRBV7-8 and TRBJ2-7; D gene ambiguous. Between the trimmed V and J ends, which lost 1 base and 3 bases, there was a span of 7 bases. The CDR3 runs to 13 residues. The V gene's germline CDR1 is SGHVS and CDR2 FQNEAQ. CDR3 coding DNA: TGTGCCAGCAGCTTAGGTTCAGGCTACGAGCAGTACTTC. It codes for CASSLGSGYEQYF.

As to this clone: One end of the junction fails to match germline, which may point to a read error. The J gene is TRBJ2-3, the V gene TRBV13; D possibly uses TRBD1 or TRBD2 (5 bases each). CDR3 length: 16 residues. In germline, CDR1 is PRHDT, CDR2 FYEKMQ (reference sequence). Here the CDR3 reads CASSLGTSSSTDTQYF. DNA for the CDR3: TGTGCCAGCAGCCTAGGGACCTCTTCTTCCACAGATACGCAGTATTTT.

The chain recombines TRBV5-4 with TRBJ2-1; the match to TRBD2 covers 12 bases. The CDR3 totals 20 residues. The germline V gene encodes CDR1 SGHNT and CDR2 YYREEE (reference sequence). With V trimmed by 0 bases and J by 1 base, 11 bases remained unmatched. The CDR3 loop is CASSLGSLAGGPVSYNEQFF. DNA of the CDR3: TGTGCCAGCAGCTTGGGGAGCCTAGCGGGGGGGCCTGTGTCCTACAATGAGCAGTTCTTC.

The chain has TRBV6-5 and TRBJ1-6; D gene unclear. Germline lookup yields CDR1 MNHEY and CDR2 SVGAGI. The CDR3 contains 13 residues. The CDR3 here is CGSRVGTNSPLHF. The CDR3, as DNA: TGTGGAAGCCGAGTTGGTACAAATTCACCCCTCCACTTT.

The genes are TRBV24-1 and TRBJ2-3; no clear D. V shed 3 bases and J shed 5 bases, with 8 bases lying between them. The germline V gene has CDR1 KGHDR and CDR2 SFDVKD. This CDR3 is built from 13 residues. CDR3 in amino acids: CATSDMTRDTQYF. CDR3 DNA sequence: TGTGCCACCAGTGATATGACTCGAGATACGCAGTATTTT.

V gene TRBV7-8 combines with J gene TRBJ2-5, with 8 bases identical to TRBD1. There are 16 residues in the CDR3. Germline V gene sequence: CDR1 SGHVS, CDR2 FQNEAQ. Trimming at V came to 4 bases and at J to 4 bases, leaving 11 bases not matched to a gene. This CDR3 reads CASSYQTGQGGETQYF. CDR3 in DNA: TGTGCCAGCAGCTACCAGACCGGACAGGGTGGAGAGACCCAGTACTTC.

The chain links TRBV7-3 to TRBJ2-2; no firm D call. V lost 5 bases and J 1 base, leaving 11 bases between the germline ends. CDR3 length: 15 residues. Germline CDR1 reads SGHTA; CDR2 reads FQGTGA. The CDR3 loop is CASSRDRVNTGELFF. In DNA form, the CDR3 reads TGTGCCAGCAGCCGCGACCGGGTGAACACCGGGGAGCTGTTTTTT.

The J gene is TRBJ2-7, the V gene TRBV5-1; the match to TRBD2 covers 13 bases. V shed 4 bases, J shed 4 bases, and the junction held 5 bases outside the gene matches. This CDR3 has 15 amino acids. Germline loops: CDR1 SGHRS, CDR2 YFSETQ. The CDR3 DNA reads TGCGCCAGCAGCCCTGGGACTAGCGGGGATTACGAGCAGTACTTC. Amino acids: CASSPGTSGDYEQYF.

The V call is TRBV20-1, the J call TRBJ1-1; D remains ambiguous. The CDR3 has 12 amino acids. The V and J ends lost 3 bases and 10 bases respectively, with 15 bases between them. Germline V gene sequence: CDR1 DFQATT, CDR2 SNEGSKA (reference sequence). The CDR3 sequence is CSASEVVAGAFF. The CDR3 nucleotides read TGCAGTGCTAGTGAAGTGGTTGCCGGAGCTTTCTTT.

This clone was picked up one time. The chain combines TRBV2 with TRBJ1-5; D is unclear. Looked up from germline, CDR1 is SNHLY and CDR2 is FYNNEI. Deletions cut 3 bases from V and 0 bases from J, with 9 bases between. The CDR3 is made up of 15 amino acids. In nucleotides, the CDR3 is TGTGCCAGCAGTGATTCCCCCATTAGCAATCAGCCCCAGCATTTT. Amino acid sequence: CASSDSPISNQPQHF.